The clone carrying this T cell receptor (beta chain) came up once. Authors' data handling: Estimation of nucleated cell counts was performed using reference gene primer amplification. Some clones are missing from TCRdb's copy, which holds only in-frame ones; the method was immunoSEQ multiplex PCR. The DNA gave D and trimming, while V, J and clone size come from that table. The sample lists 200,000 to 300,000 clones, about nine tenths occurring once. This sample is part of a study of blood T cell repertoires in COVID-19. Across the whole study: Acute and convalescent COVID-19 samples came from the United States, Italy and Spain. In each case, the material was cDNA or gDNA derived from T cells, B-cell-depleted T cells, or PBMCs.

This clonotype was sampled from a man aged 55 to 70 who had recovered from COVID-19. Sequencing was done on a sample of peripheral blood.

CDR3 bases: TGTGCCAGCAGTCCCACATCCGATACGCAGTATTTT. It codes for CASSPTSDTQYF. The chain recombines TRBV12-3 or TRBV12-4 with TRBJ2-3; D unclear. V lost 5 bases and J 6 bases, leaving 9 bases between the germline ends. The CDR3 extends over 12 amino acids.